The present TCR beta chain was sequenced within a study of blood T cells in healthy people across ages. Across the whole study: About one barcoded beta molecule per two T cells was the capture yield of template switching.

Primed by a sample-barcoded 5' primer and a J-beta primer mix, a second PCR proceeded for 7 to 11 cycles. A template-switch adaptor that had 12 random nucleotides put a tag on each cDNA molecule. TCRdb reanalysed the 5' RACE reads using MiXCR and keeps one entry per CDR3 protein. This table holds 1.2 million to 1.5 million distinct CDR3 sequences, 45% to 70% found once. Deletions cut 4 bases from V and 0 bases from J, with 4 bases between. Per germline, CDR1 MNHNS and CDR2 SASEGT. This CDR3 has 14 amino acids. About this clonotype itself: Its antigen is unidentified.

Regarding the study as a whole: Across the age range, TCR beta diversity per million T cells fell in a roughly linear way. Researchers report that TCR beta diversity correlated strongly with naive T cell percentage.

This chain joins TRBV6-1 and TRBJ2-6, with D unclear. The sequenced sample was blood. This receptor was identified in a man between 18 and 35 years old in good health. CDR3 sequence: CASSAYSGANVLTF. For the CDR3, the DNA is TGTGCCAGCAGTGCTTACTCTGGGGCCAACGTCCTGACTTTC.